The following is a TCR beta chain sequence with its context. Its specificity is not known. The sample originates from a study of monozygotic twins with cystic fibrosis. Study-wide findings and caveats: The repertoire was suggested to be naive-dominated, clonality median about 0.01. Nucleotide-identical clonotype sharing was significantly higher within monozygotic CF twin pairs than between unrelated CF individuals. Co-twins had the most similar V usage for 13 of 16 pairs, J for 8.

J gave up 5 bases and V 2 bases, and 19 bases lay outside the gene matches. CDR1 is MNHNS and CDR2 is SASEGT in the germline V gene. The CDR3 extends over 19 amino acids. Clones were sequenced by immunoSEQ multiplex PCR, and TCRdb holds only the in-frame ones, with some missing. This sample yields approximately 10,000 clones, of which roughly 85% are seen a single time; 0.54% belongs to the top ten. This sequence joins TRBV6-1 and TRBJ2-7, with 9 bases fitting TRBD2. This TCR was sampled from a man younger than 30 with cystic fibrosis. The sample was blood. The CDR3 reads CASSEQVPSGVLVSNEQYF. In DNA, the CDR3 is TGTGCCAGCAGTGAACAGGTCCCTAGCGGGGTTCTGGTATCGAACGAGCAGTACTTC.